Below are 23 T cell receptor beta chains sequenced from a single sample in a study of blood T cell repertoires in COVID-19. Assay: immunoSEQ multiplex PCR; the TCRdb copy retains only in-frame clones and omits some. Found here are about 350,000 clones, around 87% of them singletons; the top ten hold under 6.5%. Sequencing input: peripheral blood. The receptors come from a woman aged 45 to 65 with COVID-19, enrolled during active disease.

V and J are TRBV6-9 and TRBJ2-3, with 13 bases lining up with TRBD2. Trimming removed 5 bases from V and 11 bases from J; junction bases left unmatched: 13. The length of the CDR3 is 16 residues. Germline assignment: CDR1 MNHGY and CDR2 SVAAGI. CDR3 sequence: CASSQMTSGRWGLQYF. In DNA, the CDR3 is TGTGCCAGCAGTCAGATGACTAGCGGGAGGTGGGGTCTGCAGTATTTT.

CDR3 in DNA: TGTGCCAGCTCATTGGGACAAAGCACTGAAGCTTTCTTT. Translating it yields CASSLGQSTEAFF. The chain carries TRBV18 and TRBJ1-1, with TRBD1 as a possible D gene (6 bases). There are 13 residues in the CDR3. The germline CDR1 and CDR2 sequences are KGHSH and LQKENI. V was cut by 5 bases and J by 4 bases, with 11 bases left in between.

The chain combines TRBV14 with TRBJ1-5; 7 bases align to TRBD1. Germline loops: CDR1 SGHDN, CDR2 FVKESK. The V segment lost 2 bases and the J segment 7 bases; nucleotides outside the gene matches: 11. This CDR3 comprises 16 residues. CDR3 amino acids: CASSQTGVRVGQPQHF. The CDR3 nucleotides read TGTGCCAGCAGCCAAACAGGGGTCAGGGTAGGCCAGCCCCAGCATTTT.

V gene TRBV29-1 combines with J gene TRBJ2-1; TRBD1 might be the D (5 bases). Per germline, CDR1 SQVTM and CDR2 ANQGSEA. The CDR3 has 15 residues. Trimming removed 6 bases from V and 4 bases from J, with 19 bases in between. CDR3: CSVGPGIILYNEQFF. CDR3 nucleotides: TGCAGCGTGGGGCCGGGTATCATACTATACAATGAGCAGTTCTTC.

This chain connects TRBV11-2 to TRBJ2-1, with TRBD1 matching 12 bases. This CDR3 has 17 amino acids. Trimming at V came to 2 bases and at J to 5 bases, leaving 7 bases not matched to a gene. CDR1 is SGHAT, CDR2 FQNNGV, per germline. The CDR3 is CASSLTSGTGGHNEQFF. As DNA, the CDR3 is TGTGCCAGCAGCTTAACCTCCGGGACAGGGGGCCACAATGAGCAGTTCTTC.

A single count supports this clone. The chain has TRBV29-1 and TRBJ2-7; possible D gene TRBD1, 5 bases. This CDR3 contains 12 residues. V was trimmed by 7 bases and J by 1 base, leaving 11 bases between them. Germline V gives CDR1 SQVTM, CDR2 ANQGSEA. Here the CDR3 reads CSAFGASYEQYF. DNA for the CDR3: TGCAGCGCGTTTGGGGCTTCCTACGAGCAGTACTTC.

Regarding this clone: Different DNA sequences within this sample yield the same CDR3. This chain joins TRBV6-5 and TRBJ2-1; the D gene is possibly TRBD2 (6 bases). This CDR3 contains 15 residues. CDR1 and CDR2 from the germline V gene are MNHEY and SVGAGI. The ends were cut back, 2 bases at V and 0 bases at J, with 8 bases in the middle. This CDR3 is CASSYGGSSYNEQFF. DNA of the CDR3: TGTGCCAGCAGTTACGGGGGGAGCTCCTACAATGAGCAGTTCTTC.

The chain carries TRBV5-1 and TRBJ1-6; a possible D gene is TRBD1 (5 bases). The V gene lost 0 bases and the J gene lost 4 bases, with 11 bases spanning the gap. The CDR3 consists of 16 residues. Germline assignment: CDR1 SGHRS and CDR2 YFSETQ. Here the CDR3 reads CASSLAVGAYNSPLHF. The CDR3 coding sequence is TGCGCCAGCAGCTTGGCCGTAGGGGCGTATAATTCACCCCTCCACTTT.

This clone appeared once. The chain has TRBV24-1 and TRBJ2-2; tentative D call: TRBD1 (6 bases). Germline V gene data show CDR1 as KGHDR and CDR2 as SFDVKD. V was trimmed by 4 bases and J by 0 bases, leaving 14 bases between them. The CDR3 covers 17 residues. The CDR3 loop is CATSETGQSANTGELFF. In DNA form, the CDR3 reads TGTGCCACCAGTGAGACCGGACAGTCCGCGAACACCGGGGAGCTGTTTTTT.

The rearrangement joins TRBV24-1 to TRBJ2-1, with D possibly being TRBD1 (5 bases). The V end lost 4 bases, the J end lost 4 bases, and 7 bases lay between the germline ends. Per germline, CDR1 KGHDR and CDR2 SFDVKD. The CDR3 covers 13 residues. The CDR3 DNA sequence: TGTGCCACCAGTGACCGACAGTACAATGAGCAGTTCTTC. Its translation is CATSDRQYNEQFF.

A remark on this clone: The junction departs from the called germline gene at one end, perhaps through a read error. The V gene is TRBV7-8, the J gene TRBJ2-7; 12 nucleotides match TRBD2. Germline CDR1 and CDR2: SGHVS and FQNEAQ. The CDR3 contains 14 residues. In DNA, the CDR3 is TGTGCCAGCAGCTTAAGCTGGGGACTAGCGGGTCGGGACTTC. Its protein product is CASSLSWGLAGRDF. The full variable domain, in which reference TRBV7-8 and TRBJ2-7 provide the parts outside the CDR3, is GAGVSQSPRYKVAKRGQDVALRCDPISGHVSLFWYQQALGQGPEFLTYFQNEAQLDKSGLPSDRFFAERPEGSVSTLKIQRTQQEDSAVYLCASSLSWGLAGRDFGPGTRLTVT.

The rearrangement links TRBV28 to TRBJ2-1; 11 positions match TRBD1. Germline V gene data show CDR1 as MDHEN and CDR2 as SYDVKM. The CDR3 extends over 15 amino acids. With V trimmed by 5 bases and J by 6 bases, 6 bases remained unmatched. The CDR3: CASSPPGQGVNEQFF. CDR3 bases: TGTGCCAGCAGTCCTCCGGGACAGGGGGTCAATGAGCAGTTCTTC.

V and J are TRBV5-1 and TRBJ1-5, with D perhaps matching TRBD1 (5 bases). The CDR3 is 14 amino acids. In germline, CDR1 is SGHRS, CDR2 YFSETQ. Trimming removed 0 bases at V and 4 bases at J, with 8 bases between. This CDR3 is CASSLGQKNQPQHF. Written as DNA, the CDR3 is TGCGCCAGCAGCTTGGGACAGAAAAATCAGCCCCAGCATTTT.

This clone was detected once. This chain links TRBV10-1 with TRBJ1-1, with 7 bases aligning to TRBD1. This CDR3 region has 14 residues. V gave up 5 bases and J gave up 0 bases; unmatched junction bases: 3. Per germline, CDR1 WNHNN and CDR2 SYGVQD (reference sequence). CDR3 sequence (DNA): TGCGCCAGCAGTAGGACAGGATTGAACACTGAAGCTTTCTTT. This gives the protein CASSRTGLNTEAFF.

J is TRBJ2-7 and V is TRBV21-1; the table's D call of TRBD1 was not tested on the DNA. TRBV21-1 is listed as a pseudogene. The CDR3 consists of 16 residues. The CDR3 loop is CASSRRQGAGSYEQYF. The CDR3 bases are TGTGCCAGCAGCCGCCGACAGGGGGCTGGATCCTACGAGCAGTACTTC.

The chain is built from TRBV10-3 and TRBJ2-5, with 7 nucleotides matching TRBD2. The CDR3 covers 13 residues. Unmatched junction bases numbered 5, after V lost 5 bases and J lost 5 bases. Per germline, CDR1 ENHRY and CDR2 SYGVKD. The CDR3 coding sequence is TGTGCCATCAGTCCCCGGGGGGTTGAGACCCAGTACTTC. This translates into CAISPRGVETQYF.

V is TRBV7-8 and J is TRBJ2-4; D is possibly TRBD1 (6 bases). The V end was cut by 4 bases, the J end by 0 bases, with 13 bases between. CDR3 length: 16 residues. The germline V gene has CDR1 SGHVS and CDR2 FQNEAQ. DNA for the CDR3: TGTGCCAGCAGCTCCACAGGGACCCTAGCCAAAAACATTCAGTACTTC. It is translated as CASSSTGTLAKNIQYF.

V and J are TRBV14 and TRBJ2-5, with D perhaps TRBD1 (7 bases). This CDR3 is built from 16 residues. V gave up 3 bases and J gave up 4 bases, with 18 bases separating them. CDR1 is SGHDN, CDR2 FVKESK, per germline. The CDR3 loop is CASSHPGRRGLETQYF. DNA of the CDR3: TGTGCCAGCAGCCACCCGGGGCGGAGGGGGCTAGAGACCCAGTACTTC.

The genes are TRBV19 and TRBJ1-3; a possible D gene is TRBD1 (6 bases). Germline-derived CDR1 and CDR2 are LNHDA and SQIVND (reference sequence). The length of the CDR3 is 18 residues. Trimming shortened V by 5 bases and J by 4 bases, and 24 bases separated the two germline ends. The CDR3 region is CASSVGLGADWYGNTIYF. CDR3 nucleotides: TGTGCCAGTAGTGTAGGCTTGGGGGCAGATTGGTACGGAAACACCATATATTTT. The complete variable domain, with remaining parts taken from reference TRBV19 and TRBJ1-3, reads DGGITQSPKYLFRKEGQNVTLSCEQNLNHDAMYWYRQDPGQGLRLIYYSQIVNDFQKGDIAEGYSVSREKKESFPLTVTSAQKNPTAFYLCASSVGLGADWYGNTIYFGEGSWLTVV.

V gene TRBV6-6 combines with J gene TRBJ1-3; a weak D match, TRBD1 (6 bases). The V gene lost 0 bases and the J gene lost 2 bases, with 8 bases spanning the gap. This CDR3 is built from 15 residues. Germline-derived CDR1 and CDR2 are MNHNY and SVGAGI (reference sequence). The chain's CDR3 is CASSYSSGAGNTIYF. Here the CDR3 DNA reads TGTGCCAGCAGTTACTCTTCAGGGGCTGGAAACACCATATATTTT.

This chain connects TRBV6-5 to TRBJ1-1; maybe TRBD1 (5 bases). Deletions cut 1 base from V and 5 bases from J, with 14 bases between. CDR1 and CDR2 (germline): MNHEY, SVGAGI. CDR3 size: 15 residues. The CDR3 DNA follows: TGTGCCAGCAGTTACTTAGCCACAGCAGGGACTGAAGCTTTCTTT. This encodes CASSYLATAGTEAFF.

This clone was recorded a few times. This sequence joins TRBV18 and TRBJ1-5, with no clear D. Trimming took 2 bases from V and 5 from J, leaving 7 bases between them. Per germline, CDR1 KGHSH and CDR2 LQKENI. The length of the CDR3 is 13 residues. CDR3 protein: CASSPDTYQPQHF. The CDR3 coding sequence is TGTGCCAGCTCACCAGACACATATCAGCCCCAGCATTTT.

V gene TRBV15 combines with J gene TRBJ1-4, with D maybe TRBD1 (6 bases). This CDR3 is built from 15 residues. The V end was cut by 9 bases, the J end by 0 bases, with 14 bases between. Germline V lookup: CDR1 LNHNV, CDR2 YYDKDF (reference sequence). The CDR3 here is CATSKDSATNEKLFF. As DNA, the CDR3 is TGTGCCACGTCTAAGGACAGTGCAACTAATGAAAAACTGTTTTTT.